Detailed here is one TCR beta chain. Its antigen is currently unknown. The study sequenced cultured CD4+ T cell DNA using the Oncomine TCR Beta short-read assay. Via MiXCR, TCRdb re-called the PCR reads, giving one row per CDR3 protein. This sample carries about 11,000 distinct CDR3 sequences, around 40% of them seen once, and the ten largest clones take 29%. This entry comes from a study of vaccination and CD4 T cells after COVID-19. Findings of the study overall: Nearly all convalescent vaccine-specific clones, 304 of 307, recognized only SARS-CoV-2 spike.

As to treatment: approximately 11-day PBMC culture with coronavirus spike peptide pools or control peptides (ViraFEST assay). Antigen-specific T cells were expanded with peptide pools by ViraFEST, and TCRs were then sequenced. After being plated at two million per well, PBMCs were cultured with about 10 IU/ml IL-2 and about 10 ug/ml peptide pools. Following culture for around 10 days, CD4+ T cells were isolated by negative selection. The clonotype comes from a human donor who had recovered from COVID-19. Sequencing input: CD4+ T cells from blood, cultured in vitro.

The CDR3 loop is CASSLGFNYGYTF. The CDR3 DNA reads as TGCGCCAGCAGCTTGGGGTTTAACTATGGCTACACCTTC. V is TRBV5-1 and J is TRBJ1-2, with no clear D. This CDR3 contains 13 residues. V was trimmed by 0 bases and J by 1 base, leaving 4 bases between them. Germline V gene sequence: CDR1 SGHRS, CDR2 YFSETQ.